This T cell receptor beta chain was profiled in a study of T cell clones after liver transplantation. The sample holds a few counts of this clone. The antigen remains undetermined. Using immunoSEQ multiplex PCR, the repertoire was profiled, and TCRdb retains in-frame clones only, with some absent. Of tens of thousands of clones detected, approximately 82% appear once; the ten largest clones hold roughly 2.8%. This CDR3 spans 17 amino acids. CDR1 SNHLY and CDR2 FYNNEI come from the germline V gene. V was pared by 7 bases and J by 2 bases, with 9 bases of the junction left unmatched. Findings of the study overall: In two subjects, few donor cells limited the measurable donor-reactive repertoire.

The chain uses TRBV2 and TRBJ2-3; TRBD2 agrees at 13 bases. Source: CD4+ T cells from blood, taken at the 22-month timepoint. The clonotype comes from a human patient who received a liver transplant. The T cells may come from the graft donor. The CDR3 DNA sequence: TGTGCCAGCACCTGGCCAGGACTAGCGGGGGACACAGATACGCAGTATTTT. Translating gives CASTWPGLAGDTDTQYF.